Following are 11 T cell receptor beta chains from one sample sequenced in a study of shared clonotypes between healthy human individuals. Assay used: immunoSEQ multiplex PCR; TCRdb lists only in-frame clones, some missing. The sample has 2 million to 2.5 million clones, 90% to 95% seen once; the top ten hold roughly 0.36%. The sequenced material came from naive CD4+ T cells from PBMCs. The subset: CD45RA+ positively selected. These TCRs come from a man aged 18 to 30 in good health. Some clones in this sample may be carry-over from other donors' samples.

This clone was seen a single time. DNA for the CDR3: TGTGCCAGCACCTCAAGGACAGGCGGCGAGCAGTACTTC. It encodes CASTSRTGGEQYF. This chain joins TRBV27 and TRBJ2-7; 7 bases agree with TRBD1. The germline V gene has CDR1 MNHEY and CDR2 SMNVEV (reference sequence). The junction had 9 bases not matched to a gene; V was cut back by 7 bases and J by 6 bases. This CDR3 contains 13 residues.

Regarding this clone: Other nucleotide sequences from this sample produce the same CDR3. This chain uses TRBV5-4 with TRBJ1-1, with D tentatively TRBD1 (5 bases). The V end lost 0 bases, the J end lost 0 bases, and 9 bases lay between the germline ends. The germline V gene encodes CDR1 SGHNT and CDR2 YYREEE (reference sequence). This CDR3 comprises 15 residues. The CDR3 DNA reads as TGTGCCAGCAGCTTGGGGGGGGTAATGAACACTGAAGCTTTCTTT. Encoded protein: CASSLGGVMNTEAFF.

In DNA, the CDR3 is TGCAGCGTCGAAAGGACTAGCGGAGCCTACGAGCAGTACTTC. The encoded protein is CSVERTSGAYEQYF. V is TRBV29-1 and J is TRBJ2-5, with TRBD2 identical over 10 bases. The end of the DNA is better explained by TRBJ2-7, so the J call may be wrong. The germline V gene has CDR1 SQVTM and CDR2 ANQGSEA. This CDR3 contains 14 residues.

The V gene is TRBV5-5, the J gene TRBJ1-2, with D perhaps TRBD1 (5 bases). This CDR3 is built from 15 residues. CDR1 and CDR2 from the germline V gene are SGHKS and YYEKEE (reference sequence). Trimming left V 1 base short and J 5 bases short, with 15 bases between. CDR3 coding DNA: TGTGCCAGCAGCTTGTCGCCCGAAGGGGTATATGGCTACACCTTC. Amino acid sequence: CASSLSPEGVYGYTF.

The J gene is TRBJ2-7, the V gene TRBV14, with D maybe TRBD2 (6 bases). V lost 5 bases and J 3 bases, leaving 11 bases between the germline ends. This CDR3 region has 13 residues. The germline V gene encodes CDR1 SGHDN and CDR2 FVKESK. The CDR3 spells CASSVPGVYEQYF. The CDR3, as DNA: TGTGCCAGCAGCGTACCGGGAGTCTACGAGCAGTACTTC.

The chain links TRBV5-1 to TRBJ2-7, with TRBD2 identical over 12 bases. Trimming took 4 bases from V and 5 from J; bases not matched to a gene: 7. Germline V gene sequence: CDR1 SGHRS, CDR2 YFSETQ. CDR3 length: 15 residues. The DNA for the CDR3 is TGCGCCAGCAGCCCGACTAGCGGGAGCGTAGACGAGCAGTACTTC. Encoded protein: CASSPTSGSVDEQYF.

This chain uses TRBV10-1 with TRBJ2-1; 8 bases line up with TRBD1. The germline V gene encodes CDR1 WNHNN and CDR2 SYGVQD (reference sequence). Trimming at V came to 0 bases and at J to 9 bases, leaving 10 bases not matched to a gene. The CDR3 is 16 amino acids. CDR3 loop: CASSESFDRGRGEQFF. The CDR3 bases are TGCGCCAGCAGTGAGTCGTTCGACAGGGGTCGGGGTGAGCAGTTCTTC.

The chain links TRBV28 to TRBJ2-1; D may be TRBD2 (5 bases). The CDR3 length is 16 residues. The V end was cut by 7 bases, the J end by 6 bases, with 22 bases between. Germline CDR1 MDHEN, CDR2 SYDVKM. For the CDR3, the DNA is TGTGCCAGCATCACACACGGGGAGTACCCCGGCAATGAGCAGTTCTTC. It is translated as CASITHGEYPGNEQFF.

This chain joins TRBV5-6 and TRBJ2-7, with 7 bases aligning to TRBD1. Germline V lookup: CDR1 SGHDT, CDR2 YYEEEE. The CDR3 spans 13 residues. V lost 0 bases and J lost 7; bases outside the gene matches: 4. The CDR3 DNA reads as TGTGCCAGCAGCTTGGACAGGGGAGTGGAGCAGTACTTC. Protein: CASSLDRGVEQYF.

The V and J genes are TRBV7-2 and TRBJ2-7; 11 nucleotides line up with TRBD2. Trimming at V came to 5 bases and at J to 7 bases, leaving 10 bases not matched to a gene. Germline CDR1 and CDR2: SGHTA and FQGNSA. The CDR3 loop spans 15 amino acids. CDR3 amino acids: CASSPLTSGRSEQYF. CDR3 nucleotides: TGTGCCAGCAGCCCCCTAACTAGCGGGAGATCTGAGCAGTACTTC.

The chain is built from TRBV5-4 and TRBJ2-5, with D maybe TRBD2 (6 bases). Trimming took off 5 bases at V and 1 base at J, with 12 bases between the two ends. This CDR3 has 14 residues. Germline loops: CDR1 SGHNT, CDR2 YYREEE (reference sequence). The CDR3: CASSPERAQETQYF. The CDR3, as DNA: TGTGCCAGCAGTCCCGAGCGGGCCCAAGAGACCCAGTACTTC.